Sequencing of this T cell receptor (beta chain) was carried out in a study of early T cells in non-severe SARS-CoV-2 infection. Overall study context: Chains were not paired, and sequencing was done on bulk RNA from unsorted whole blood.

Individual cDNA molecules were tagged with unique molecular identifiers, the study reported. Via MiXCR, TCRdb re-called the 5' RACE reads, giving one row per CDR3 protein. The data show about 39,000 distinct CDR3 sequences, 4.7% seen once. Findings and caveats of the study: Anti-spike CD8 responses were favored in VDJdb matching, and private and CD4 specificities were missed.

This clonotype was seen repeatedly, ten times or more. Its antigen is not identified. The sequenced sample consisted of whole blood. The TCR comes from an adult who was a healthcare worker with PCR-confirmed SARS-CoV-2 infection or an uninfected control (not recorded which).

CDR3 in amino acids: CASSLGLSTGGRTDTQYF. Written as DNA, the CDR3 is TGTGCCAGCAGCTTGGGGCTTTCTACGGGGGGCCGCACAGATACGCAGTATTTT. The chain has TRBV11-3 and TRBJ2-3; D is possibly TRBD2 (7 bases). Looked up from germline, CDR1 is SGHNT and CDR2 is YENEEA. The CDR3 is 18 residues long. Trimming left V 3 bases short and J 1 base short, with 20 bases between.